The clone carrying this T cell receptor (beta chain) occurred a few times. The entry originates in a study of blood T cell repertoires in COVID-19. Study in general: T cells, B-cell-depleted T cells, or PBMCs supplied cDNA or gDNA.

Germline V lookup: CDR1 SGDLS, CDR2 YYNGEE. There are 16 residues in the CDR3. The J segment lost 3 bases and the V segment lost 0 bases, leaving 5 bases of the junction unmatched. In the authors' workflow: The assay estimated nucleated cells by amplifying reference gene primers. Profiling relied on immunoSEQ multiplex PCR, and the TCRdb table lists in-frame clones only, not all of them. D and trimming come from the DNA, and the V and J calls and clone size come from that table. The sample has over 150,000 clones; roughly 71% are singletons. The chain is built from TRBV9 and TRBJ1-1; 10 nucleotides agree with TRBD1. Input material: peripheral blood. The clonotype originates from a woman aged 80 or older with acute or convalescent COVID-19. The CDR3 sequence is CASSVGSGQGDTEAFF. The DNA for the CDR3 is TGTGCCAGCAGCGTAGGATCTGGACAGGGGGACACTGAAGCTTTCTTT. Full variable domain (outside the CDR3, taken from reference TRBV9 and TRBJ1-1): DSGVTQTPKHLITATGQRVTLRCSPRSGDLSVYWYQQSLDQGLQFLIQYYNGEERAKGNILERFSAQQFPDLHSELNLSSLELGDSALYFCASSVGSGQGDTEAFFGQGTRLTVV.